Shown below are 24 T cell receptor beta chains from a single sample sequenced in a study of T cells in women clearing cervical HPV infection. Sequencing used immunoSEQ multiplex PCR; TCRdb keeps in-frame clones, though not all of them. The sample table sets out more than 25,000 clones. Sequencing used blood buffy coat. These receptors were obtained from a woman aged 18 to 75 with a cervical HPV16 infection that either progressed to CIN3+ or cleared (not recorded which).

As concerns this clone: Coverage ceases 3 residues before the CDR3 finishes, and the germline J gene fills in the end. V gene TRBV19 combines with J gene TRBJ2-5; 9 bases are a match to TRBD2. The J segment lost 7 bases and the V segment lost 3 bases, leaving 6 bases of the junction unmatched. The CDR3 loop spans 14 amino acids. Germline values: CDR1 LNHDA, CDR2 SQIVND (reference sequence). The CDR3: CASSIRREGRTQYF. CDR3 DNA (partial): TGTGCCAGTAGTATCCGGCGGGAGGGCCGGACC.

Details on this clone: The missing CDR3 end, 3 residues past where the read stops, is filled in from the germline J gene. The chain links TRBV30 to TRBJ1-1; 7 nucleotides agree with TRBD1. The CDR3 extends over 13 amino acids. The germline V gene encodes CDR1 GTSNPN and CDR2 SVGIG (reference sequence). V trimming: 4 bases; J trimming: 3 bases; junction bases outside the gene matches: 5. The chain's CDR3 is CAWIRDSYTEAFF. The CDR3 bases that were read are TGTGCCTGGATTCGGGACAGCTACACTGAA.

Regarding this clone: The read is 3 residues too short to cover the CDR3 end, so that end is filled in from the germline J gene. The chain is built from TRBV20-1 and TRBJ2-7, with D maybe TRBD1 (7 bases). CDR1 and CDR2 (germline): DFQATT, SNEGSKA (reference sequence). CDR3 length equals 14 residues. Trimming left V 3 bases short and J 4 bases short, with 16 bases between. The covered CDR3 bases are TGCAGTGCTAGCGGGCCAGGGGGGTCGTACGAG. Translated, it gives CSASGPGGSYE. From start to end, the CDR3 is CSASGPGGSYEQYF.

CDR3 bases read: TGTGCCATCAGTGACCCGCAGCGGGAGCGAGAGACG. This sequence encodes CAISDPQRERET. The whole CDR3 reads CAISDPQRERETQYF. The chain is built from TRBV10-3 and TRBJ2-3, with 8 bases aligning to TRBD2. Sequencing ends 3 residues short of the CDR3 end; the germline J gene provides the rest. Germline loops: CDR1 ENHRY, CDR2 SYGVKD. The CDR3 extends over 15 amino acids.

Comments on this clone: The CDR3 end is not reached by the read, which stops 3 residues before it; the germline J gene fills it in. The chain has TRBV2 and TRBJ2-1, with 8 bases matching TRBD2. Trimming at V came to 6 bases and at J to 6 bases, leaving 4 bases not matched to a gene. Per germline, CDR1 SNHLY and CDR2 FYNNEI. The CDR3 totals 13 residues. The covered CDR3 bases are TGTGCCAGCAGGGAGGGACTAGTCAATGAG. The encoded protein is CASREGLVNE. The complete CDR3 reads CASREGLVNEQFF.

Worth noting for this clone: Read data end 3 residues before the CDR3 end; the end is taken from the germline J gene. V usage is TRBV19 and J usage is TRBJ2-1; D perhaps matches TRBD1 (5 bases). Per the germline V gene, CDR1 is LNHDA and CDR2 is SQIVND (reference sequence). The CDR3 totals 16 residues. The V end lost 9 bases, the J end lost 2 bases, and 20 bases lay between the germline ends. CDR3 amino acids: CARKYFDSSTYNEQFF. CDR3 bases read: TGTGCCAGGAAGTACTTCGACAGTTCAACCTACAATGAG.

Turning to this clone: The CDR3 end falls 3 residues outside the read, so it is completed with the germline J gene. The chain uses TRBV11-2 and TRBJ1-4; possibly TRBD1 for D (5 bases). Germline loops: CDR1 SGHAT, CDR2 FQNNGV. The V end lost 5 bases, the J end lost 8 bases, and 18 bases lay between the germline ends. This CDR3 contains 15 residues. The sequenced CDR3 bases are TGTGCCAGCAGCCCCCGGGGGGGGGAAGGAGAAAAA. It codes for CASSPRGGEGEK. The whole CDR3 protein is CASSPRGGEGEKLFF.

This CDR3 reads CASSQKQGADGANVLTF. CDR3 bases read: TGTGCCAGCAGCCAAAAACAGGGGGCTGACGGGGCCAACGTC. V usage is TRBV4-2 and J usage is TRBJ2-6, with 9 positions matching TRBD1. The read ends 3 residues early relative to the CDR3; the germline J gene fills the gap. Trimming removed 2 bases from V and 4 bases from J; junction bases left unmatched: 6. CDR1 and CDR2 from the germline V gene are LGHNA and YNFKEQ. The CDR3 extends over 17 amino acids.

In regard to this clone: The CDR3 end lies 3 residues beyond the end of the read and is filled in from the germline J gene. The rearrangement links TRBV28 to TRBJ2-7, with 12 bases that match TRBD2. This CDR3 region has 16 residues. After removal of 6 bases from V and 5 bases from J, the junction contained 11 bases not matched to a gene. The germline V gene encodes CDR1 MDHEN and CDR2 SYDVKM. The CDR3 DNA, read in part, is TGTGCCAGCAGCTCTCACCGACTAGCGGGAGTTAACGAG. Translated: CASSSHRLAGVNE. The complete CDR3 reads CASSSHRLAGVNEQYF.

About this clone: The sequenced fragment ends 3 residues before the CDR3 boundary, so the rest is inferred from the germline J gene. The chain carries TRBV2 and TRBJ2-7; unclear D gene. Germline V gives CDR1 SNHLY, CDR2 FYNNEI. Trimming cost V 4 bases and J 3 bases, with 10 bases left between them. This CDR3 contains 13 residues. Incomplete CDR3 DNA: TGTGCCAGCAGTGGTAGCTCCAACTACGAG. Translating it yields CASSGSSNYE. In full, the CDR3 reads CASSGSSNYEQYF.

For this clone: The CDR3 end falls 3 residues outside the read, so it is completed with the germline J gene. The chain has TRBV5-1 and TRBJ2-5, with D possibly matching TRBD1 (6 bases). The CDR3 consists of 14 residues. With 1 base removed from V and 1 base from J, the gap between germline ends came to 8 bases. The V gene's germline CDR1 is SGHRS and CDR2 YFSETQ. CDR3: CASSLKGGQETQYF. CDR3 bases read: TGCGCCAGCAGCTTGAAAGGGGGCCAAGAGACC. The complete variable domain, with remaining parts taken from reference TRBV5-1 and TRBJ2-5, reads KAGVTQTPRYLIKTRGQQVTLSCSPISGHRSVSWYQQTPGQGLQFLFEYFSETQRNKGNFPGRFSGRQFSNSRSEMNVSTLELGDSALYLCASSLKGGQETQYFGPGTRLLVL.

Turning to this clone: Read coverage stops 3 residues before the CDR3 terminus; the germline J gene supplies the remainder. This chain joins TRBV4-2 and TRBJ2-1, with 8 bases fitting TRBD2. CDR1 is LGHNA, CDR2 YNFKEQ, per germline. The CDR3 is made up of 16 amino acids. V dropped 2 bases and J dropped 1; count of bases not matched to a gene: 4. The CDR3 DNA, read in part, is TGTGCCAGCAGCCAATCGACTAGCGAGTCCTACAATGAG. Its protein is CASSQSTSESYNE. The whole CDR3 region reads CASSQSTSESYNEQFF.

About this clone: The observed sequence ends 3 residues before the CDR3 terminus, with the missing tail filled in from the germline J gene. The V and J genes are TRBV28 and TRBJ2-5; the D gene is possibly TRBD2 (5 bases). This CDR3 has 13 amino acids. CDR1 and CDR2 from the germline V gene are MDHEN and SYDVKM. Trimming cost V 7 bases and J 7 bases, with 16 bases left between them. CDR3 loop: CASTGYTGGTQYF. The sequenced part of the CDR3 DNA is TGTGCCAGCACGGGGTACACGGGCGGGACC.

The covered CDR3 bases are TGCAGTGCTAGAGCCCTAGCGGGGCAAGAGACC. Protein: CSARALAGQET. The full CDR3 sequence reads CSARALAGQETQYF. The rearrangement joins TRBV20-1 to TRBJ2-5, with TRBD2 matching over 9 bases. Coverage ceases 3 residues before the CDR3 finishes, and the germline J gene fills in the end. There are 14 residues in the CDR3. Germline-derived CDR1 and CDR2 are DFQATT and SNEGSKA (reference sequence). V lost 1 base and J lost 2; bases outside the gene matches: 2.

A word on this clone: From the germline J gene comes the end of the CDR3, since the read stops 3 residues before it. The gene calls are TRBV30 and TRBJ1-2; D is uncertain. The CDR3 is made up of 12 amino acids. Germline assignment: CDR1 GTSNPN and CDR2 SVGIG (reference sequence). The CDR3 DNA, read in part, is TGTGCCTGGAGTTTCGGGGATAACGAC. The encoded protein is CAWSFGDND. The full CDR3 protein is CAWSFGDNDYTF.

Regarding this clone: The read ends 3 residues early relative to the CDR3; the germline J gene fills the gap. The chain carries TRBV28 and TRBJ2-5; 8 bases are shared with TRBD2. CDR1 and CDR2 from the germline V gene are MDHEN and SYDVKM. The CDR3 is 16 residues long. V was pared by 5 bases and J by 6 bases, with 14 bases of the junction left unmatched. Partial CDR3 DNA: TGTGCCAGCAGTGCGATTACGGGACTAGATATAAAGACC. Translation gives CASSAITGLDIKT. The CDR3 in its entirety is CASSAITGLDIKTQYF.

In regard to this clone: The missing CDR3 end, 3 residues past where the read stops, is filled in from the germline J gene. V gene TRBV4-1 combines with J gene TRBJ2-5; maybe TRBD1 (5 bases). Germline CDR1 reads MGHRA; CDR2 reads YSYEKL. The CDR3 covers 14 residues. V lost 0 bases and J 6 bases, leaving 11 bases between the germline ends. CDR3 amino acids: CASSQDSGYQTQYF. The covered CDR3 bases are TGCGCCAGCAGCCAAGACTCAGGGTACCAGACC.

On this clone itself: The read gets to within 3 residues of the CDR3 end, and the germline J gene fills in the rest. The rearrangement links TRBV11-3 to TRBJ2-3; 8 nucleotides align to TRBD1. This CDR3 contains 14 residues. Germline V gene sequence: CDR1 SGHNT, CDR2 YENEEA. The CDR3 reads CASSSQGTGETQYF. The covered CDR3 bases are TGTGCCAGCAGCTCACAGGGGACAGGAGAGACG. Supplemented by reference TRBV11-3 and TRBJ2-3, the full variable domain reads EAGVVQSPRYKIIEKKQPVAFWCNPISGHNTLYWYLQNLGQGPELLIRYENEEAVDDSQLPKDRFSAERLKGVDSTLKIQPAELGDSAVYLCASSSQGTGETQYFGPGTRLTVL.

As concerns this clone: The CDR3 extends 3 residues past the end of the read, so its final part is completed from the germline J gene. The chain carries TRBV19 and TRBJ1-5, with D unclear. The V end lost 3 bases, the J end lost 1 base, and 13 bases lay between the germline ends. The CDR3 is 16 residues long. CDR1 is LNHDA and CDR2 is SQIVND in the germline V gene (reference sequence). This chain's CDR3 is CASSIGVGLSNQPQHF. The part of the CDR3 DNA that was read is TGTGCCAGTAGTATCGGAGTGGGCTTAAGCAATCAGCCC.

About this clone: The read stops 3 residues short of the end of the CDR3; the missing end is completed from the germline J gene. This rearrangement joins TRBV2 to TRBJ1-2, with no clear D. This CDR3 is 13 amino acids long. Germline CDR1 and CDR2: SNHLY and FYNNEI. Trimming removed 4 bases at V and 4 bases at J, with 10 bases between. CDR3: CASSVGRSYGYTF. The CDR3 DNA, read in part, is TGTGCCAGCAGTGTTGGCAGGAGCTATGGC.

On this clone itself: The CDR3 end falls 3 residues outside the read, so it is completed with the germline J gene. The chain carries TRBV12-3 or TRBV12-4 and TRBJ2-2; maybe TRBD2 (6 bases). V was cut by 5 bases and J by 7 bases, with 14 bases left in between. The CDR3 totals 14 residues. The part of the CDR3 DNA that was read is TGTGCCAGCAGTCCGACTAGTTTCGTCGGGGAG. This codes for CASSPTSFVGE. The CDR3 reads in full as CASSPTSFVGELFF.

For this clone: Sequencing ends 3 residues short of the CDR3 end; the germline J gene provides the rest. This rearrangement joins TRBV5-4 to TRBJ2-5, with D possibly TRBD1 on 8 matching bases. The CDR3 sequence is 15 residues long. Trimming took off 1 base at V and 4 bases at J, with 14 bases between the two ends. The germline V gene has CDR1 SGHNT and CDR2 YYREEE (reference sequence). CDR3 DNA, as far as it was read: TGTGCCAGCAGCTTGAGTACAGGGGGGGGAGAGACC. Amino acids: CASSLSTGGGET. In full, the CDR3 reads CASSLSTGGGETQYF. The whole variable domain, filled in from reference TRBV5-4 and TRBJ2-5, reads ETGVTQSPTHLIKTRGQQVTLRCSSQSGHNTVSWYQQALGQGPQFIFQYYREEENGRGNFPPRFSGLQFPNYSSELNVNALELDDSALYLCASSLSTGGGETQYFGPGTRLLVL.

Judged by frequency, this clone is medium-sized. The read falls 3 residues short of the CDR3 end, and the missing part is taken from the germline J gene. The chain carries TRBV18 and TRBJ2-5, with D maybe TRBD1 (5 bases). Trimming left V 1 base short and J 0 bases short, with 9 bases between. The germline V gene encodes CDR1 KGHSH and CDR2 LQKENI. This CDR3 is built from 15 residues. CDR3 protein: CASSPRSRDQETQYF. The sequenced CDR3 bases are TGTGCCAGCTCACCACGATCCAGGGACCAAGAGACC.

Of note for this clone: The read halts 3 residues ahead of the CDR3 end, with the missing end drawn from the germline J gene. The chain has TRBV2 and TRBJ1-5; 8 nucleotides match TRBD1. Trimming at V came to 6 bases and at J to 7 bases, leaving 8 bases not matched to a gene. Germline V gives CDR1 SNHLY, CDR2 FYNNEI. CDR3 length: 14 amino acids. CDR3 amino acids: CASRSRGLRQPQHF. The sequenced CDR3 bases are TGTGCCAGCAGAAGCAGGGGGCTCCGGCAGCCC.